The source of this T cell receptor (beta chain) is a study of T cell responses to AZD1222 COVID-19 vaccine. Sequencing used immunoSEQ multiplex PCR; TCRdb keeps in-frame clones, though not all of them. Here the sample spans about 82,000 clones, over 75% being singletons. This CDR3 is built from 19 residues. V was pared by 1 base and J by 0 bases, with 11 bases of the junction left unmatched. The germline CDR1 and CDR2 sequences are MNHEY and SVGEGT. V and J are TRBV6-2 or TRBV6-3 and TRBJ1-5, with TRBD1 matching over 8 bases. This TCR was recovered from an adult who received the AZD1222 COVID-19 vaccine. The specimen was peripheral blood, collected 28 days after the second AZD1222 dose. CDR3 region: CASSYLRDRGTYSNQPQHF. In DNA, the CDR3 is TGTGCCAGCAGTTACTTGAGAGACAGGGGAACTTATAGCAATCAGCCCCAGCATTTT.